One and the same sample provided the 22 T cell receptor beta chains below, sequenced in a study of T cells in Graves' hyperthyroidism and ophthalmopathy (dated by TCRdb to the late 2010s). The library was built by means of multiplex PCR. The instrument given in TCRdb is Illumina HiSeq 2000. The TCR beta CDR3 regions were amplified from the RNA transcripts. The first round of RT-PCR for the TCR CDR3 was performed with the HTBI primer set and the Qiagen OneStep RT-PCR kit. The public sequencing data were trimmed at Q25 with fastp and processed into clonotypes with MiXCR by TCRdb, which kept only in-frame beta chains. Each CDR3 protein gets just one entry, which takes the most common genes and DNA from the rows behind it. The sample data list about 640,000 distinct CDR3 sequences, and less than 25% of these were observed just once. The ten largest clones take up 34% of the sample. Sequenced input: blood. The receptor source for this set is a man under 40 with Graves' ophthalmopathy.

V gene TRBV10-1 combines with J gene TRBJ1-1, with D possibly being TRBD1 (6 bases). V dropped 10 bases and J dropped 5 bases, with 11 bases sitting between them. The CDR3 contains 11 residues. CDR1 is WNHNN and CDR2 is SYGVQD in the germline V gene (reference sequence). The CDR3: CATSQGTEAFF. The CDR3 nucleotides read TGCGCCACCTCACAGGGAACTGAAGCTTTCTTT.

This clonotype turned up a few times. The rearrangement uses TRBV28 and TRBJ1-4; D is possibly TRBD1 (6 bases). The CDR3 extends over 16 amino acids. Germline lookup yields CDR1 MDHEN and CDR2 SYDVKM. Between the trimmed V and J ends, which lost 5 bases and 0 bases, there was a span of 13 bases. The DNA for the CDR3 is TGTGCCAGCAGTCCAGGACAGAAGGCAACTAATGAAAAACTGTTTTTT. This encodes CASSPGQKATNEKLFF. Full variable domain (remainder filled in from reference TRBV28 and TRBJ1-4): DVKVTQSSRYLVKRTGEKVFLECVQDMDHENMFWYRQDPGLGLRLIYFSYDVKMKEKGDIPEGYSVSREKKERFSLILESASTNQTSMYLCASSPGQKATNEKLFFGSGTQLSVL.

In the case of this clonotype: An end of the junction differs from the germline gene, which may be a read error. This chain connects TRBV7-9 to TRBJ1-3; the D is unclear. The CDR3 loop spans 13 amino acids. Germline CDR1 and CDR2: SEHNR and FQNEAQ (reference sequence). CDR3 sequence: CAGSPGLGNTIYF. Here the CDR3 DNA reads TGTGCCGGCAGCCCCGGACTGGGAAACACCATATATTTT.

This clonotype came up a few times. This chain uses TRBV24-1 with TRBJ1-1; D is uncertain. Germline assignment: CDR1 KGHDR and CDR2 SFDVKD. The CDR3 contains 13 residues. V was clipped by 2 bases and J by 0 bases, with 3 bases between them. DNA for the CDR3: TGTGCCACCAGTGATTACATGAACACTGAAGCTTTCTTT. It encodes CATSDYMNTEAFF.

This rearrangement joins TRBV20-1 to TRBJ2-2, with 7 bases aligning to TRBD2. Per the germline V gene, CDR1 is DFQATT and CDR2 is SNEGSKA (reference sequence). This CDR3 spans 13 amino acids. The V gene end was trimmed by 8 bases and the J gene end by 5 bases; junction bases not matched to a gene: 8. CDR3 in DNA: TGCAGTCTCGAGGGAGCGGGGACCGGGGAGCTGTTTTTT. This codes for CSLEGAGTGELFF.

The V and J genes are TRBV27 and TRBJ1-2, with D possibly being TRBD1 (5 bases). This CDR3 has 15 residues. Germline V CDR1 and CDR2: MNHEY, SMNVEV (reference sequence). The V end was cut by 0 bases, the J end by 2 bases, with 10 bases between. As DNA, the CDR3 is TGTGCCAGCAGTTTATCTCCCGCAGGGAACTATGGCTACACCTTC. It specifies CASSLSPAGNYGYTF.

This clonotype was seen more than once but under ten times. The chain combines TRBV4-2 with TRBJ2-1; 7 bases are shared with TRBD2. The CDR3 spans 16 residues. V was pared by 0 bases and J by 4 bases, with 6 bases of the junction left unmatched. Per the germline V gene, CDR1 is LGHNA and CDR2 is YNFKEQ. This chain's CDR3 is CASSQDPAGEYNEQFF. DNA for the CDR3: TGTGCCAGCAGCCAAGATCCGGCGGGAGAGTACAATGAGCAGTTCTTC.

The V and J genes are TRBV20-1 and TRBJ2-5, with 9 bases identical to TRBD1. CDR3 size: 13 residues. Germline trimming cut 3 bases from V and 4 bases from J; bases unmatched to any gene: 3. Germline-derived CDR1 and CDR2 are DFQATT and SNEGSKA (reference sequence). The CDR3 sequence is CSARLTGGETQYF. For the CDR3, the DNA is TGCAGTGCTAGGCTGACAGGGGGAGAGACCCAGTACTTC.

This clonotype was seen once. The genes are TRBV14 and TRBJ2-1, with D perhaps TRBD2 (6 bases). Deletions cut 5 bases from V and 5 bases from J, with 22 bases between. Germline V gene data show CDR1 as SGHDN and CDR2 as FVKESK. CDR3 length equals 17 residues. The chain's CDR3 is CASSTNFGGKRNNEQFF. For the CDR3, the DNA is TGTGCCAGCAGCACTAACTTTGGAGGGAAAAGAAACAATGAGCAGTTCTTC.

This clonotype came up many times. This chain connects TRBV20-1 to TRBJ2-5, with D uncertain. The CDR3 runs to 15 residues. Looked up from germline, CDR1 is DFQATT and CDR2 is SNEGSKA (reference sequence). The V gene lost 0 bases and the J gene lost 0 bases, with 11 bases spanning the gap. In nucleotides, the CDR3 is TGCAGTGCTAGAGAATCTAGTTGGTACCAAGAGACCCAGTACTTC. It translates to CSARESSWYQETQYF.

This clonotype was seen only a few times. The chain couples TRBV7-6 to TRBJ2-2; D may be TRBD1 (5 bases). From germline, CDR1 is SGHVS and CDR2 FNYEAQ. V dropped 2 bases and J dropped 7 bases, with 11 bases sitting between them. The CDR3 runs 14 residues. The CDR3 nucleotides are TGTGCCAGCAGCTTAACACAGGTTGTCGGGGAGCTGTTTTTT. It yields the protein CASSLTQVVGELFF.

V gene TRBV6-1 combines with J gene TRBJ2-5; perhaps TRBD2 as D (6 bases). There are 16 residues in the CDR3. CDR1 is MNHNS and CDR2 is SASEGT in the germline V gene. Between the trimmed V and J ends, which lost 8 bases and 4 bases, there was a span of 23 bases. The CDR3 DNA is TGTGCCAGCGCAACCCTAGGCCGGGAGTTTGGAGAGACCCAGTACTTC. Protein product: CASATLGREFGETQYF.

This clonotype has a handful of counts. CDR3 nucleotide sequence: TGTGCCAGCAGCGCCGGGACTAGCGGGAGAGGGAAGCATGAGCAGTTCTTC. Its translation: CASSAGTSGRGKHEQFF. The chain combines TRBV9 with TRBJ2-1; 14 bases fit TRBD2. Germline trimming cut 3 bases from V and 8 bases from J; bases unmatched to any gene: 10. This CDR3 is 17 amino acids long. Germline CDR1 SGDLS, CDR2 YYNGEE.

This clonotype was seen at least ten times. V and J are TRBV13 and TRBJ2-5, with TRBD2 matching 7 bases. The V gene's germline CDR1 is PRHDT and CDR2 FYEKMQ (reference sequence). Unmatched junction bases numbered 3, after V lost 3 bases and J lost 2 bases. This CDR3 is built from 14 residues. The CDR3 here is CASSLGGDQETQYF. The DNA for the CDR3 is TGTGCCAGCAGCTTGGGAGGGGATCAAGAGACCCAGTACTTC.

The rearrangement uses TRBV3-1 and TRBJ2-1; unclear D gene. Germline assignment: CDR1 LGHDT and CDR2 YNNKEL (reference sequence). The CDR3 length is 12 residues. The germline V and J ends were trimmed by 5 bases and 15 bases, with 17 bases remaining between them. In DNA form, the CDR3 reads TGTGCCAGCAGCGGCGGACCCGGCGGTGTGTTCTTC. It encodes CASSGGPGGVFF.

On this clonotype itself: A much larger clone is a single base away; this may be a read error. The chain couples TRBV20-1 to TRBJ1-2, with a possible D match to TRBD1 (6 bases). The CDR3 loop spans 12 amino acids. Germline V gene sequence: CDR1 DFQATT, CDR2 SNEGSKA (reference sequence). The CDR3 DNA sequence: TGCGGTGCTCCCGAGGGGGGAAGTCGTTACACCTTC. It yields the protein CGAPEGGSRYTF.

J is TRBJ2-4 and V is TRBV6-1; 7 positions match TRBD2. Looked up from germline, CDR1 is MNHNS and CDR2 is SASEGT. This CDR3 comprises 16 residues. Trimming removed 6 bases from V and 5 bases from J; junction bases left unmatched: 13. CDR3 bases: TGTGCCAGCAGCACAGACCTCGTTGGGGGGGAAAACATTCAGTACTTC. Its translation is CASSTDLVGGENIQYF.

This clonotype came up a few times. The V call is TRBV3-1, the J call TRBJ2-3; the D is unclear. V lost 2 bases and J 5 bases, leaving 23 bases between the germline ends. CDR1 is LGHDT, CDR2 YNNKEL, per germline (reference sequence). The CDR3 runs 18 residues. The CDR3, as DNA: TGTGCCAGCAGCCAATGGGGTAGGATTAGGAGATCCGAAGATACGCAGTATTTT. Protein: CASSQWGRIRRSEDTQYF.

The gene calls are TRBV20-1 and TRBJ1-1; D gene uncertain. The V end was cut by 3 bases, the J end by 3 bases, with 14 bases between. This CDR3 contains 14 residues. Germline V gene sequence: CDR1 DFQATT, CDR2 SNEGSKA (reference sequence). The CDR3 is CSASDPRRYTEAFF. CDR3 DNA sequence: TGCAGTGCTAGCGACCCTAGGAGGTACACTGAAGCTTTCTTT.

This clonotype was seen at least ten times. This chain links TRBV2 with TRBJ1-1, with D unclear. Per the germline V gene, CDR1 is SNHLY and CDR2 is FYNNEI. CDR3 length: 13 amino acids. Trimming removed 1 base at V and 1 base at J, with 4 bases between. This CDR3 is CASSEESNTEAFF. CDR3 DNA: TGTGCCAGCAGTGAAGAATCGAACACTGAAGCTTTCTTT.

CDR3 DNA sequence: TGTGCGGTTGGGACACCGAATGAAAAACTGTTTTTT. Amino acids: CAVGTPNEKLFF. J is TRBJ1-4 and V is TRBV24-1; D possibly corresponds to TRBD1 (6 bases). Germline CDR1 reads KGHDR; CDR2 reads SFDVKD. The CDR3 totals 12 residues.

This clonotype was found a few times. J is TRBJ1-5 and V is TRBV6-1; no reliable D call. Germline V gives CDR1 MNHNS, CDR2 SASEGT. V was cut by 8 bases and J by 5 bases, with 4 bases left in between. CDR3 length equals 10 residues. The CDR3 region has the DNA TGTGCCAGCGGGTATCAGCCCCAGCATTTT. Protein product: CASGYQPQHF.